This T cell receptor beta chain came from a study of identical twins. General study findings and limits: In cord blood, abundant beta clonotypes had fewer insertions; memory showed no trend. Because invariant MAIT and iNKT cells could be present, zero-insertion analyses could be partly confounded. With beta out-of-frame sequences, excess sharing by twins was weaker.

TCRdb re-called the 5' RACE reads with MiXCR, one entry per CDR3 protein. This sample has 1,800,000 or so distinct CDR3 sequences, with 32% found just once. V lost 2 bases, J lost 9 bases, and 14 bases lay in between. The CDR3 is made up of 14 amino acids. Germline V lookup: CDR1 MNHEY, CDR2 SVGAGI. This clonotype has only a few counts. As yet, its antigen is unknown. This TCR was recovered from a newborn girl in good health. The J gene is TRBJ2-1, the V gene TRBV6-5; D might be TRBD1 or TRBD2, each matching 5 bases. What was sequenced was cord blood. The CDR3 DNA follows: TGTGCCAGCAGTTACGAGGGGTGGGGCGGTGAGCAGTTCTTC. Translating it yields CASSYEGWGGEQFF.